The clone carrying this T cell receptor beta chain occurred once. These data come from a study of blood T cell repertoires in COVID-19. The length of the CDR3 is 15 residues. Trimming removed 10 bases from V and 2 bases from J, with 15 bases in between. Germline lookup yields CDR1 ENHRY and CDR2 SYGVKD. Authors' methods: Amplification from reference gene primers served as the basis for estimated nucleated cell counts. Libraries were prepared by immunoSEQ multiplex PCR; TCRdb keeps only in-frame clonotypes and omits some of them. For V, J and clone size, that table is used; D and trimming come from the DNA. This sample yields 200,000 to 250,000 clones, of which 82% are seen a single time; more than 3% belongs to the top ten.

Source material: PBMCs or T cells enriched from blood (not recorded which). The genes are TRBV10-3 and TRBJ2-6, with D perhaps matching TRBD1 (6 bases). The sequence came from a woman aged 55-75 years who had recovered from COVID-19. In DNA form, the CDR3 reads TGTGCCACCCCGGACAGCCAGGCTGGGGCCAACGTCCTGACTTTC. Translated: CATPDSQAGANVLTF.